This entry features one T cell receptor beta chain sequence. Antigen: not known. The germline V gene has CDR1 SGHRS and CDR2 YFSETQ. The V segment lost 4 bases and the J segment 0 bases; nucleotides outside the gene matches: 6. CDR3 length: 15 amino acids. This sample stems from a study of a mutant IDH1 vaccine in newly diagnosed glioma. Study observations and caveats: Alterations occurring in top peripheral T cell clonotypes seemed unrelated to pseudoprogression.

The time point here: baseline, week 1 (first vaccination visit). Documented treatment: pre-vaccination baseline after standard-of-care therapy. New WHO grade 3 or 4 astrocytomas that were IDH1-mutant and ATRX-lost occurred in the donors. Sequencing used immunoSEQ multiplex PCR; TCRdb keeps in-frame clones, though not all of them. The sample yields around 92,000 clones, roughly four fifths seen once. Sample: PBMCs, taken from a glioma patient treated with radiotherapy, temozolomide or both. The receptor was derived from a woman aged 50 to 60 with glioma. V and J are TRBV5-1 and TRBJ1-2, with 7 bases that match TRBD1. In DNA, the CDR3 is TGCGCCAGCAGCCCACAGGGGAGGGCTAACTATGGCTACACCTTC. The encoded protein is CASSPQGRANYGYTF.